The present T cell receptor beta chain was sequenced within a study of blood T cell repertoires in COVID-19 (dated by TCRdb to about 2020). About the study as a whole: Samples from collaborators originated in the United States, Italy and Spain and spanned both the acute and convalescent phases of COVID-19. Where available, HLA class I and class II types were obtained from metadata supplied by the sample provider rather than from assay-based typing. The prospective study material was composed of cDNA or gDNA derived from T cells, B-cell-depleted T cells, or PBMCs. A freely available public database, intended as a resource for researchers studying the immune response to SARS-CoV-2, is where the repertoires were released. Samples were obtained from the ongoing ImmuneRACE study (first 160 participants) and from over a thousand subjects provided by 6 global collaborators. Subjects who had been exposed to COVID-19, were actively infected with it, or had recovered from it provided the deeply sampled blood TCRbeta repertoires that made up the dataset. The sample metadata nearly always contained a de-identified subject ID, COVID-19 status, age in years and sex.

TCRbeta CDR3 regions were amplified from genomic DNA using the immunoSEQ Assay, a bias-controlled multiplex PCR. As for how the authors treated the data: The number of nucleated cells in each sample was estimated by amplification of reference gene primers within the assay. To quantify the absolute abundance of each unique TCRbeta CDR3 rearrangement, sequence reads were collapsed and filtered. For each sample, productive Simpson clonality was calculated as the square root of Simpson's diversity index across productive rearrangements. TCRdb took this table from immuneACCESS and kept in-frame rearrangements with V and J called. Such tables lack part of the clones; where checked against another copy, unresolved V genes explain under half of the gap, and the rest is unexplained. V, J and clone size are taken as reported in that table, and D and trimming were inferred from the DNA itself. This sample is represented by nearly 250,000 clones; 85% of them were singletons. Approximately 8.2% of the sample belongs to the ten largest clones.

On the study overall, not on this receptor specifically: How much clinical and demographic metadata was included differed by source and by participant, and the metadata was provided uncurated.

In regard to this clone: Its cognate antigen has yet to be identified. Base qualities were left out, and no much larger clone turns up one base away.

Enrolling through a virtual design, the prospective study's participants ranged in age from roughly 18 to 89 years and lived across 20 to 30 United States geographic areas. In the prospective study, cohorts were assigned on the basis of participant-reported clinical history obtained from a screening survey and a study questionnaire. Each participant in the prospective study had whole blood, serum and a nasopharyngeal or oropharyngeal swab collected by mobile phlebotomists. Prospective study participants could optionally give additional blood draws and questionnaires over a 2-month period. Before DNA extraction, prospective study blood samples were shipped either frozen or at room temperature. The sequenced sample was PBMCs or T cells enriched from blood (not recorded which). The origin of this receptor is a woman aged 45-65 years with acute COVID-19.

The CDR3 protein: CASSIDRGSSPLHF. The DNA sequence is given as TGTGCCAGCAGTATCGACAGGGGCAGTTCACCCCTCCACTTT. The rearranged chain carries TRBV7-2 and TRBJ1-6; a stretch of 8 junction bases matches TRBD1. CDR3 length: 14 amino acids, cysteine to phenylalanine. Only the CDR3 part of the read is kept: 42 bases, read in frame from the first base. The germline V gene encodes CDR1 SGHTA and CDR2 FQGNSA. The V end gives up 6 bases and the J end 9 bases, leaving 7 bases in the junction not matched to a gene.